The sequence of this T cell receptor (beta chain) was determined in a study of blood T cells in healthy people across ages. Study-wide points: Older age went with lower TCR beta diversity per million T cells, in a roughly linear way. Changes seen in expanded clonotypes were possibly confounded by donor CMV status left unknown.

The CDR3 covers 15 residues. The J segment lost 4 bases and the V segment lost 6 bases, leaving 9 bases of the junction unmatched. The germline V gene encodes CDR1 MDHEN and CDR2 SYDVKM. Of note for this clonotype: Its antigen is unknown.

Together with a sample-barcoded 5' primer, a J-beta primer mix was included in a second PCR lasting roughly 6 to 12 cycles. TCRdb analysed the 5' RACE reads with MiXCR anew, one entry per CDR3 protein. The repertoire has 750,000 to 950,000 distinct CDR3 sequences, around 25% of them found once; the top ten carry over 2.5%. This same sample was also taken into another study, of T cells of mothers and their children. That source adds: In this cohort, donors were a few healthy Caucasian mothers plus their six children. Mothers and children who were related shared slightly more overlap than unrelated pairs, but not significantly more.

Sequencing input: blood. The sequence was obtained from a boy younger than 18 in good health. The genes are TRBV28 and TRBJ2-5; the match to TRBD1 covers 9 bases. CDR3 protein: CASSPTGQGSETQYF. The CDR3 DNA follows: TGTGCCAGCAGCCCGACGGGACAGGGATCAGAGACCCAGTACTTC.